In its sample, the clone carrying this T cell receptor beta chain ranks as medium-sized (0.01 to 0.1%). TCRdb's table, derived via immunoSEQ multiplex PCR, lists solely in-frame clones and lacks some. The table records some 32,000 clones, roughly 80% of them present only once. This specimen comes from a study of T cells in narcolepsy. Specimen: memory (CD45RA-) CD4+ T cells from blood. This TCR was recovered from a human donor in good health.

Here the CDR3 DNA reads TGCGCCAGCAGCCGACTTGGGAAAAGCTACACCTTC. The encoded protein is CASSRLGKSYTF. This chain connects TRBV4-1 to TRBJ1-2, with unresolved D. Trimming took 4 bases from V and 9 from J, leaving 12 bases between them. Germline V gene data show CDR1 as MGHRA and CDR2 as YSYEKL. The CDR3 consists of 12 residues.